This T cell receptor (beta chain) was documented in a study of identical twins (dated by TCRdb to the mid-2010s). Broadly, across the study: The study deep-sequenced TCR alpha and beta repertoires from monozygotic twins, unrelated adults of various ages and cord blood to test whether fetal clonotypes persist. To rule out contamination, the twin experiments were replicated at different times with different library preparation protocols.

The CDR3 spans 15 residues, from the cysteine through the phenylalanine. The CDR3 DNA has 45 bases and is translated from base 1. CDR1 SGHRS and CDR2 YFSETQ were looked up in the germline V gene. Between the V and J ends, shortened by 0 bases and 3 bases respectively, the junction contains 9 bases. Only healthy Caucasian donors were included. The twin cohort comprised three pairs of female monozygotic twins, all aged roughly 18 to 30 years. Positive isolation kits from Invitrogen were used to isolate the CD4+ and CD8+ T cell populations. Beyond this particular receptor, the publication reports: In monozygotic twins, out-of-frame TCR alpha sharing was systematically underestimated by recombination models, although the models agreed with sharing between unrelated individuals. The excess sharing between twins in beta out-of-frame sequences was weaker because fewer shared sequences reduced the signal-to-noise ratio. Invariant T cells such as MAIT and iNKT could partly confound zero-insertion analyses, though diverse VJ usage argued against this for most clonotypes. Because the same donors could not be followed over many years, the conclusions relied on cross-sectional statistical analysis. Compared with coincidental sharing between unrelated individuals, out-of-frame TCR alpha sequences shared between twins had an excess of sequences with low generation probability. Fewer insertions were carried by abundant cord blood beta clonotypes, a similar but weaker trend appeared in young adult naive repertoires, and no such trend appeared in memory repertoires.

The protocol used for the library was 5' RACE. TCRdb shows the sequencer as Illumina HiSeq 2000. A universal primer binding site was introduced by template switching, and a unique molecular identifier was present in the final cDNA, enabling accurate counting of TCR cDNA molecules. Specific primers in the conserved constant-segment region were used to synthesize first-strand cDNA for TCR alpha and beta chains. To control for contamination, every cDNA library carried two barcodes: a SMART-Mk sample barcode plus Illumina barcodes. TruSeq adapter sequences along with Illumina sample barcodes were introduced in two successive PCR steps. TCR alpha and beta cDNA libraries were sequenced on the Illumina HiSeq platform with custom primers. Turning to the authors' computational methods: Unique molecular identifiers were extracted from raw reads with MiGEC, and CDR3 positions were determined with MiXCR. For each individual, recombination models were inferred using an EM algorithm with the repgenHMM and IGoR tools. Shared clonotype analysis was performed with the tcR package in R, normalizing sharing by the product of cloneset sizes. To study raw recombination without the effects of thymic and clonal selection, out-of-frame nonproductive sequences were analyzed. In-frame beta chains were kept once TCRdb had trimmed the public reads at Q25 with fastp and called clones with MiXCR. Rows are combined by CDR3 protein, so each entry shows the most common genes and DNA. These V and J calls originate from TCRdb's pipeline instead of the authors' own analysis. The sample table lists hundreds of thousands of distinct CDR3 sequences, around 24% of them with a count of one. The ten biggest clones cover approximately 2.9% of the sample.

A remark on this clonotype: The antigen it binds to is not known. The sample holds no much larger clone one base away, and base qualities are not on file.

These data were also reused for a study on T cells expressing NK-cell markers. Per the second study: Under 10 donors provided sorted CD3+CD56+NKG2C+, CD3+CD56+NKG2C- and CD3+CD56-NKG2C+ T-cell subsets, whose TCR beta-chain repertoires were profiled. Seven of the eight sequenced donors were HCMV-seropositive and one was HCMV-seronegative. In several experiments an anti-gammadeltaTCR antibody was added to restrict sorting to alphabetaTCR-expressing T cells. In several donors, the dominant CD3+CD56+NKG2C+ clonotypes ranked among the top 10 CD8+ clonotypes, making up about 1.0-7.5% of CD8+ T cells. Those dominant clonotypes were again the most abundant among CD3+CD56-NKG2C+ cells in four donors, at roughly 28.3-60.1%. Whether the expanded NKG2C-expressing T cell clones were specific for HCMV antigens remained unclear. The eight sequenced donors were randomly selected healthy volunteers, three men and five women. To determine HCMV serostatus, a commercial ELISA kit was used to detect HCMV-specific IgG in serum. MIGEC handled demultiplexing of the reads and grouping by UMI, while MiTCR was used to assemble and quantify clonotypes. To exclude erroneous sequences, only TCR cDNA sequences supported by at least two reads were retained. The tcR package was used for downstream repertoire analysis, with clonotypes matched between fractions based on CDR3 nucleotide sequence plus V segment. Antigen specificity was annotated against VDJdb with VDJmatch, allowing one amino acid substitution in CDR3.

This sequence was found in a woman under 30 in good health. Recombination connected TRBV5-1 to TRBJ2-2, with an unclear D gene assignment. Sequenced: CD4+ T cells sorted from blood. For the CDR3, the sequence is CASSLEFGHTGELFF. The sequenced DNA: TGCGCCAGCAGCTTGGAGTTTGGCCACACCGGGGAGCTGTTTTTT.